This T cell receptor beta chain was sequenced in a study of cytomegalovirus exposure and HLA in healthy donors. V gave up 4 bases and J gave up 1 base; unmatched junction bases: 24. Germline CDR1 is MNHEY and CDR2 is SMNVEV (reference sequence). The CDR3 consists of 22 residues. The protocol was immunoSEQ multiplex PCR, while the TCRdb copy is restricted to in-frame clones and leaves out a portion. Among approximately 88,000 clones listed, around 96% were seen once. The specimen was PBMCs. This TCR came from a woman in her late teens or twenties in good health and CMV-seronegative. The J gene is TRBJ2-2, the V gene TRBV27, with 7 bases that match TRBD1. CDR3 protein: CASSSTLDRRDIRIENTGELFF. As DNA, the CDR3 is TGTGCCAGCAGTTCCACTCTGGACAGGAGAGACATTAGGATTGAGAACACCGGGGAGCTGTTTTTT.